Sequencing of this T cell receptor beta chain was carried out in a study of cytomegalovirus exposure and HLA in healthy donors. Trimming shortened V by 5 bases and J by 5 bases, and 3 bases separated the two germline ends. The CDR3 covers 11 residues. Germline lookup yields CDR1 LNHDA and CDR2 SQIVND (reference sequence). Study results and limitations: Among TCR beta chains, those listed as cytomegalovirus-associated numbered over 150. Among TCR sequences, most were rare, though some public TCRs appeared in many donors.

Sequencing was performed with immunoSEQ multiplex PCR; in TCRdb, only in-frame clones are kept and a portion is missing. This sample carries some 120,000 clones, 80% to 90% of them seen once, and the ten largest clones take roughly 2%. A remark on this clone: Its specificity is not known.

This receptor was taken from a young woman in good health and CMV-seronegative. The sample comprised PBMCs. The gene calls are TRBV19 and TRBJ2-2; D unresolved. The CDR3 is CASSQTGELFF. DNA for the CDR3: TGTGCCAGTAGTCAGACCGGGGAGCTGTTTTTT.